What follows describes a single T cell receptor beta chain. What it recognizes is unknown. These data are taken from a study of T cell responses to AZD1222 COVID-19 vaccine. Clones were sequenced by immunoSEQ multiplex PCR, and TCRdb holds only the in-frame ones, with some missing. The sample yields 180,000 or so clones, around 89% seen once. The CDR3 spans 15 residues. CDR1 is SGHRS, CDR2 YFSETQ, per germline. Trimming took 4 bases from V and 2 from J, leaving 15 bases between them. Whole-study results and caveats: Females outnumbered males among donors, who were mostly white British; clonal diversity was possibly underestimated.

Sequences were derived from peripheral blood, sampled 28 days after the second AZD1222 dose. The receptor was isolated from an adult who received the AZD1222 COVID-19 vaccine. The J gene is TRBJ1-1, the V gene TRBV5-1; TRBD1 might be the D (6 bases). DNA for the CDR3: TGCGCCAGCAGCGTTACCGGGACACCAAACACTGAAGCTTTCTTT. Its translation is CASSVTGTPNTEAFF.